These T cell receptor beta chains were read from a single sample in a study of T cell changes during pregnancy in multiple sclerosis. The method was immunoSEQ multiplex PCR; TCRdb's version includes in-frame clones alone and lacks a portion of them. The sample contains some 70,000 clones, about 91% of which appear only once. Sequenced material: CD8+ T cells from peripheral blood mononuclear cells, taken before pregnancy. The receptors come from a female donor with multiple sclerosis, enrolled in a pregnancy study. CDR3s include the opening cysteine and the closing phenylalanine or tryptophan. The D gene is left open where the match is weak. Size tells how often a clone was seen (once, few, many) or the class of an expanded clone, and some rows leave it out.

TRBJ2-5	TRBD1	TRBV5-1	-	TGCGCCAGCAGCTTGGTACCCTTAGGACAGGTCCAAGAGACCCAGTACTTC	CASSLVPLGQVQETQYF
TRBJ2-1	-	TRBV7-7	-	TGTGCTAGCAGCTTAGTCGCGGCTAGCTCCTACAATGAGCAGTTCTTC	CASSLVAASSYNEQFF
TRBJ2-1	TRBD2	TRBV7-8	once	TGTGCCAGCAGCACCGGGACTAGCGGTCTAGGGCAGTTCTTC	CASSTGTSGLGQFF
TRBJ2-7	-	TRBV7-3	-	TGTGCCAGCAGCCGCGGCATATTCGGGTCCTACGAGCAGTACTTC	CASSRGIFGSYEQYF
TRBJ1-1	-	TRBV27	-	TGTGCCAGCAGTTTAGGTACAGGGAATACTGAAGCTTTCTTT	CASSLGTGNTEAFF
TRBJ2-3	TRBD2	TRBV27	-	TGTGCCAGCAGTTTGGGACTAGCGGGGGGGCTAGTTACGCAGTATTTT	CASSLGLAGGLVTQYF
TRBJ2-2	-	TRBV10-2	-	TGCGCCAGCAGTGCCTCGAACACCGGGGAGCTGTTTTTT	CASSASNTGELFF
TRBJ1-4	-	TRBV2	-	TGTGCCAGCAGGGGAGCTTCAACTAATGAAAAACTGTTTTTT	CASRGASTNEKLFF
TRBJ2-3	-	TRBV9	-	TGTGCCAGCAGCGTAGGGGACAACACAGATACGCAGTATTTT	CASSVGDNTDTQYF
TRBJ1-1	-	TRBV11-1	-	TGTGCCAGCAGCGTAGAATGGGGAGGCACTGAAGCTTTCTTT	CASSVEWGGTEAFF
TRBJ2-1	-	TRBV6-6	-	TGTGCCAGCAGTGACACAGGGAACCCCTACAATGAGCAGTTCTTC	CASSDTGNPYNEQFF
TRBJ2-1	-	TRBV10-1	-	TGCGCCATAGACGTCGGACCAGGGAAGCAGTTCTTC	CAIDVGPGKQFF